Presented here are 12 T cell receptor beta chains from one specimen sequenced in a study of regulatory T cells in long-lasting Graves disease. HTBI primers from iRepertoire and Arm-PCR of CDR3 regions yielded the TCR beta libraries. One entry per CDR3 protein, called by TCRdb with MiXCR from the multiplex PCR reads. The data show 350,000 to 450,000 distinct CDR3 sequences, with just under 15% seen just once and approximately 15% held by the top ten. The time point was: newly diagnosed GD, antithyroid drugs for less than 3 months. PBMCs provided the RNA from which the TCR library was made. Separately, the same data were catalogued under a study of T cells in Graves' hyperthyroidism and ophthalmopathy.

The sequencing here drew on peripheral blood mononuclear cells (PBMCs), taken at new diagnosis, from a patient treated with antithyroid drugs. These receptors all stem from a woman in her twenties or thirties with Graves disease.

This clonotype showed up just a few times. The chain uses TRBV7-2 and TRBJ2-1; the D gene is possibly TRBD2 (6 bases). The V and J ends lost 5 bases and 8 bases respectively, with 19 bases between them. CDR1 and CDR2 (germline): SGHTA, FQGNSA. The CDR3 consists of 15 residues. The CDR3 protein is CASSPRSGETYEQFF. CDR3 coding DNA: TGTGCCAGCAGCCCCAGGTCGGGAGAAACTTATGAGCAGTTCTTC. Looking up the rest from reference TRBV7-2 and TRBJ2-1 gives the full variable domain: GAGVSQSPSNKVTEKGKDVELRCDPISGHTALYWYRQSLGQGLEFLIYFQGNSAPDKSGLPSDRFSAERTGGSVSTLTIQRTQQEDSAVYLCASSPRSGETYEQFFGPGTRLTVL.

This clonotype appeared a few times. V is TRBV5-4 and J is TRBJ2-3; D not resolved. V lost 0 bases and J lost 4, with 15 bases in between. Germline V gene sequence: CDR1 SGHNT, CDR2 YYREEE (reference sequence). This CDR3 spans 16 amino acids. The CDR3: CASSLEISLRADTQYF. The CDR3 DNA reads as TGTGCCAGCAGCTTGGAGATTTCCCTACGGGCAGATACGCAGTATTTT.

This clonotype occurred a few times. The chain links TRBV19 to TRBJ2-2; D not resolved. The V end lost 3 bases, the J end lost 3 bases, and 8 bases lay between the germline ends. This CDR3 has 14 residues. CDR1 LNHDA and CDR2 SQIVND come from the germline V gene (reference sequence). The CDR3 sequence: CASSMGGDTGELFF. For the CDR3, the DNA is TGTGCCAGTAGTATGGGTGGGGACACCGGGGAGCTGTTTTTT.

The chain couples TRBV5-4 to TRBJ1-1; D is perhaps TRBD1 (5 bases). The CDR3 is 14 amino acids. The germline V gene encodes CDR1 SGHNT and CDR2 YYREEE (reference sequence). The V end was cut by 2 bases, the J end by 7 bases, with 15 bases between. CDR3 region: CASSFGGNGGEAFF. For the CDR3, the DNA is TGTGCCAGCAGCTTTGGGGGGAACGGAGGTGAAGCTTTCTTT.

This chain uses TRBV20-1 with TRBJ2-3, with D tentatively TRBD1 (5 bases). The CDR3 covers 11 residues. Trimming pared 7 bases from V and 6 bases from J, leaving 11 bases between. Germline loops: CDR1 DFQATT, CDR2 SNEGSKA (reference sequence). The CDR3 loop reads CSVGKGDTQYF. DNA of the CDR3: TGCAGTGTTGGGAAGGGGGATACGCAGTATTTT.

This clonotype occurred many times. The CDR3 region is CASSSSRLAGGPNEQYF. CDR3 nucleotides: TGTGCCAGCAGCTCCTCACGACTAGCGGGAGGGCCGAACGAGCAGTACTTC. This sequence joins TRBV3-1 and TRBJ2-7; 14 bases fit TRBD2. The CDR3 covers 17 residues. Looked up from germline, CDR1 is LGHDT and CDR2 is YNNKEL (reference sequence). V shed 5 bases and J 5 bases; nucleotides not matched to a gene: 11.

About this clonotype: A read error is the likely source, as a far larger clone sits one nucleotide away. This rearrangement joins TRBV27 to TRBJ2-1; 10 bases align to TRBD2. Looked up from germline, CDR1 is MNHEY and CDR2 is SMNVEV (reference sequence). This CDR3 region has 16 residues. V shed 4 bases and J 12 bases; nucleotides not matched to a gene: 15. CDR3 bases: TGTGCCAGCAGTTCCCCCCTAGCGGGAGAGACCGCTGTGCAGTTCTTC. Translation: CASSSPLAGETAVQFF.

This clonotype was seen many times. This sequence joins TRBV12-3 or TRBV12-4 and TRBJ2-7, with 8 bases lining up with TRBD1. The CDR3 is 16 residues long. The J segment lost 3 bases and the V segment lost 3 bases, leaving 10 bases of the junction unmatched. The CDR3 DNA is TGTGCCAGCAGTTTTCCCGAACAGGGGGAGGTCTACGAGCAGTACTTC. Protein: CASSFPEQGEVYEQYF.

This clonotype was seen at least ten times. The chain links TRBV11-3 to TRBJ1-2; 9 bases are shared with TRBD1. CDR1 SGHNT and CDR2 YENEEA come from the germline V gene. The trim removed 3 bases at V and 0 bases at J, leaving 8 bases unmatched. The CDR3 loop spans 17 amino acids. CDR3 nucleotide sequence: TGTGCCAGCAGCTTGCGGGAGGGGACAGGGTCTAACTATGGCTACACCTTC. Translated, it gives CASSLREGTGSNYGYTF.

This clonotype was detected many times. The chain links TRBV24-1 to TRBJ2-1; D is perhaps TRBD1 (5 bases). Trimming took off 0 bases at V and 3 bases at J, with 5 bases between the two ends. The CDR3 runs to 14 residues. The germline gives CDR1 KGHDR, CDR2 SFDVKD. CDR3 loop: CATSDLQGYNEQFF. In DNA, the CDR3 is TGTGCCACCAGTGATTTGCAGGGCTACAATGAGCAGTTCTTC.

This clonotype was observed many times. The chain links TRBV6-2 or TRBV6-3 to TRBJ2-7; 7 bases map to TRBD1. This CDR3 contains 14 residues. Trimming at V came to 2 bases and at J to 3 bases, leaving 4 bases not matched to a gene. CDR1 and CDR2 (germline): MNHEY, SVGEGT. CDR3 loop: CASSYGQDFYEQYF. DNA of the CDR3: TGTGCCAGCAGTTACGGACAGGATTTCTACGAGCAGTACTTC.

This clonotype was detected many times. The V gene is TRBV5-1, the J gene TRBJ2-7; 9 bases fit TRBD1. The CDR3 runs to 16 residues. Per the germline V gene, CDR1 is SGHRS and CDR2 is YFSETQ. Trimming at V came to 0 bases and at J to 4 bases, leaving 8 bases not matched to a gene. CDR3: CASSLGTGAPTYEQYF. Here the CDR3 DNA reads TGCGCCAGCAGCTTGGGGACAGGGGCCCCTACTTACGAGCAGTACTTC.